This is a list of T cell receptor beta chains from one sample in a study of PD-L1 blockade in urothelial cancer. TCRdb's copy holds only in-frame clones and misses some; the assay was immunoSEQ multiplex PCR. This sample has about 38,000 clones, with around 81% found just once. Specimen: PBMCs, collected around atezolizumab (anti-PD-L1) treatment. The receptors shown here come from a man older than 75 with urothelial cancer. Each CDR3 is given with its conserved first and last residue. The order of the fields is clone size, V gene, D gene, J gene, CDR3 protein, CDR3 DNA. A D gene is named only where the DNA matches it firmly. Clone sizes are given selectively: once, few, many, or a class where the clone is expanded.

NA	TRBV11-3	TRBD2	TRBJ2-1	CASSRFPGGPGEQFF	TGTGCCAGCAGCCGCTTCCCGGGAGGGCCGGGTGAGCAGTTCTTC
NA	TRBV9	NA	TRBJ2-3	CASSVEYTNTDTQYF	TGTGCCAGCAGCGTAGAGTATACTAACACAGATACGCAGTATTTT
NA	TRBV6-5	NA	TRBJ2-5	CASRSRDQETQYF	TGTGCCAGCAGATCGCGGGACCAAGAGACCCAGTACTTC
NA	TRBV7-2	TRBD1	TRBJ2-3	CASSSIQGTDTQYF	TGTGCCAGCAGCTCCATACAGGGGACAGATACGCAGTATTTT
once	TRBV2	TRBD1	TRBJ2-7	CASRPRTGVKRGSSYEQYF	TGTGCCAGCAGACCAAGGACAGGGGTCAAGCGGGGCAGCTCCTACGAGCAGTACTTC
NA	TRBV4-1	TRBD2	TRBJ2-2	CASSQDGLAGVTGELFF	TGCGCCAGCAGCCAAGATGGCCTAGCGGGAGTCACCGGGGAGCTGTTTTTT
NA	TRBV5-1	NA	TRBJ2-1	CASSPGVASYNEQFF	TGCGCCAGCAGCCCGGGGGTAGCGAGCTACAATGAGCAGTTCTTC
NA	TRBV6-5	NA	TRBJ1-3	CASSYSRAQSLYF	TGTGCCAGCAGTTACTCGAGGGCCCAGAGCCTATATTTT
NA	TRBV6-1	NA	TRBJ2-7	CASSEEDNYYEQYF	TGTGCCAGCAGTGAAGAGGACAATTACTACGAGCAGTACTTC
NA	TRBV28	TRBD1	TRBJ1-2	CASSSPTGGGIYGYTF	TGTGCCAGCAGCTCACCGACAGGGGGCGGGATCTATGGCTACACCTTC
NA	TRBV5-8	NA	TRBJ2-2	CASTYIPTRANTGELFF	TGTGCCAGCACCTACATCCCTACTAGAGCGAACACCGGGGAGCTGTTTTTT
NA	TRBV7-9	NA	TRBJ1-1	CASSLSSRPEAFF	TGTGCCAGCAGCTTGTCGTCCAGGCCGGAAGCTTTCTTT
once	TRBV5-1	NA	TRBJ2-7	CASSLTTESYEQYF	TGCGCCAGCAGCTTGACGACAGAGTCCTACGAGCAGTACTTC
NA	TRBV19	TRBD2	TRBJ2-3	CASSGGRATDTQYF	TGTGCCAGCTCGGGCGGGAGGGCCACAGATACGCAGTATTTT
NA	TRBV5-1	NA	TRBJ2-6	CASSLDRVGGANVLTF	TGCGCCAGCAGCTTGGACAGGGTTGGTGGGGCCAACGTCCTGACTTTC
NA	TRBV6-5	NA	TRBJ1-5	CASSYSGGYQPQHF	TGTGCCAGCAGTTACTCGGGGGGGTATCAGCCCCAGCATTTT
NA	TRBV7-6	TRBD2	TRBJ2-7	CASSLQAKREPPSYEQYF	TGTGCCAGCAGCTTACAGGCGAAGCGGGAGCCTCCCTCCTACGAGCAGTACTTC
NA	TRBV6-6	TRBD2	TRBJ2-7	CASSYTSGSSYEQYF	TGTGCCAGCAGTTATACTAGCGGGAGCTCCTACGAGCAGTACTTC
once	TRBV7-2	TRBD2	TRBJ2-1	CASSLAPLAGVYNEQFF	TGTGCCAGCAGCTTAGCCCCGCTAGCGGGAGTTTACAATGAGCAGTTCTTC
NA	TRBV10-3	TRBD1	TRBJ1-2	CAISDPGTGVYGYTF	TGTGCCATCAGTGACCCCGGGACAGGCGTCTATGGCTACACCTTC
NA	TRBV7-9	TRBD2	TRBJ2-3	CASSFSSGSTDTQYF	TGTGCCAGCAGCTTTTCTAGCGGGAGCACAGATACGCAGTATTTT
NA	TRBV4-1	TRBD1	TRBJ1-5	CASPAGDRVGNQPQHF	TGCGCCAGTCCGGCCGGGGACAGGGTGGGAAATCAGCCCCAGCATTTT
once	TRBV11-1	NA	TRBJ2-3	CASSLERLYTDTQYF	TGTGCCAGCAGCTTAGAACGGTTATACACAGATACGCAGTATTTT
NA	TRBV29-1	TRBD2	TRBJ2-3	CSVEGGAGADTQYF	TGCAGCGTTGAAGGTGGTGCGGGAGCAGATACGCAGTATTTT
NA	TRBV19	TRBD2	TRBJ2-4	CATTSGALAKNIQYF	TGTGCCACTACTAGCGGAGCTCTAGCCAAAAACATTCAGTACTTC
NA	TRBV7-2	TRBD1	TRBJ1-1	CASSGTGAVVAFF	TGTGCCAGCAGCGGTACAGGGGCCGTGGTAGCTTTCTTT
NA	TRBV4-3	NA	TRBJ2-1	CASSQSPQGSDEQFF	TGCGCCAGCAGCCAATCCCCGCAGGGGAGTGATGAGCAGTTCTTC
NA	TRBV18	TRBD2	TRBJ2-1	CASSPISGSGNNEQFF	TGTGCCAGCTCACCTATCAGCGGGAGTGGCAACAATGAGCAGTTCTTC
once	TRBV6-6	TRBD2	TRBJ2-2	CAVGTSGRTGPGELFF	TGTGCCGTCGGGACTAGCGGGAGAACGGGGCCCGGGGAGCTGTTTTTT
NA	TRBV19	NA	TRBJ1-1	CASSERGTEAFF	TGTGCCAGTAGCGAAAGAGGGACTGAAGCTTTCTTT
NA	TRBV6-1	NA	TRBJ1-1	CATLGLPNTEAFF	TGTGCCACCTTGGGACTTCCGAACACTGAAGCTTTCTTT
once	TRBV30	TRBD1	TRBJ2-3	CAWRDRASTDTQYF	TGTGCCTGGAGGGACAGGGCAAGCACAGATACGCAGTATTTT
NA	TRBV10-1	NA	TRBJ2-7	CASSESSARYEQYF	TGCGCCAGCAGTGAGTCTTCGGCCAGGTACGAGCAGTACTTC
NA	TRBV7-2	NA	TRBJ2-3	CASSLVGGTDTQYF	TGTGCCAGCAGCTTAGTTGGGGGGACAGATACGCAGTATTTT
NA	TRBV19	TRBD2	TRBJ2-7	CASSISGTSGSYEQYF	TGTGCCAGTAGTATTTCAGGGACTAGCGGATCCTACGAGCAGTACTTC
NA	TRBV30	NA	TRBJ2-7	CAWSDGGFSYEQHF	TGTGCCTGGAGCGACGGAGGGTTTTCCTACGAGCAGCACTTC
NA	TRBV25-1	TRBD1	TRBJ2-7	CASSDRQGRYEQYF	TGTGCCAGCAGTGATAGACAGGGTAGATACGAGCAGTACTTC
NA	TRBV10-3	NA	TRBJ1-1	CAIRREFRNTEAFF	TGTGCCATCCGGAGGGAATTCAGGAACACTGAAGCTTTCTTT
NA	TRBV30	NA	TRBJ1-6	CAWKEAGNSPLHF	TGTGCCTGGAAGGAGGCGGGAAATTCACCCCTCCACTTT
NA	TRBV9	NA	TRBJ1-2	CASSVVEGHSGPGYTF	TGTGCCAGCAGCGTAGTCGAGGGACACAGCGGACCTGGCTACACCTTC
NA	TRBV6-1	TRBD2	TRBJ2-1	CASSPSSGDYNEQFF	TGTGCCAGCAGCCCGTCTAGCGGGGATTACAATGAGCAGTTCTTC
NA	TRBV5-4	NA	TRBJ1-3	CASTRQESGNTIYF	TGTGCCAGCACCCGTCAAGAGTCAGGAAACACCATATATTTT